This TCR beta chain derives from a study of blood T cell repertoires in COVID-19. Residents of 24 US areas, aged roughly 18 to 95 years, made up the participants. The study counted Cohort 3 donors as recovered given two negative PCRs, clearance, or symptom resolution. This clone appeared a few times. Per germline, CDR1 SEHNR and CDR2 FQNEAQ (reference sequence). The CDR3 length is 16 residues. Trimming took 5 bases from V and 2 from J; bases not matched to a gene: 5. The repertoire was sequenced with immunoSEQ multiplex PCR; TCRdb's copy has only in-frame clones and lacks some. This table holds 300,000 to 400,000 clones, around 90% found once.

The sequencing input was PBMCs or T cells enriched from blood (not recorded which). This receptor was obtained from a young man who had recovered from COVID-19. The gene calls are TRBV7-9 and TRBJ2-1, with 11 bases that match TRBD1. CDR3 in DNA: TGTGCCAGCAGCACGGGACAGGGGGAGGCCTACAATGAGCAGTTCTTC. It encodes CASSTGQGEAYNEQFF.